The T cell receptor beta chain described here comes from a study of blood T cell repertoires in COVID-19. Germline V gives CDR1 MNHEY, CDR2 SMNVEV (reference sequence). Trimming cost V 5 bases and J 2 bases, with 16 bases left between them. This CDR3 has 16 amino acids. Produced via immunoSEQ multiplex PCR; TCRdb's table is partial and in-frame only. In the table there are roughly 210,000 clones, about 88% of which are singletons. This receptor was taken from a man in his sixties or seventies with acute or convalescent COVID-19. The chain links TRBV27 to TRBJ1-5; a weak D match, TRBD1 (6 bases). Sequencing was performed on peripheral blood. The CDR3 region has the DNA TGTGCCAGCAGTGCCTCCTTGACAGGAGGCAATCAGCCCCAGCATTTT. Translating it yields CASSASLTGGNQPQHF.